This T cell receptor beta chain was recorded in a study of blood T cell repertoires in COVID-19. Across the whole study: Sites in the United States, Italy and Spain provided acute and convalescent COVID-19 samples.

Assay: immunoSEQ multiplex PCR; the TCRdb copy retains only in-frame clones and omits some. This sample has around 50,000 clones, with more than 80% found just once. The germline V gene has CDR1 MDHEN and CDR2 SYDVKM. Trimming took 10 bases from V and 5 from J, leaving 18 bases between them. The CDR3 sequence is 14 residues long. The chain employs TRBV28 and TRBJ1-5; no firm D call. The TCR sequence derives from a man aged 70 or older with active COVID-19. Sequencing was performed on peripheral blood. CDR3 region: CAIVSAGKYQPQHF. The CDR3, as DNA: TGTGCCATCGTTAGCGCGGGAAAGTATCAGCCCCAGCATTTT. Full variable domain (rest looked up from reference TRBV28 and TRBJ1-5): DVKVTQSSRYLVKRTGEKVFLECVQDMDHENMFWYRQDPGLGLRLIYFSYDVKMKEKGDIPEGYSVSREKKERFSLILESASTNQTSMYLCAIVSAGKYQPQHFGDGTRLSIL.